Listed here are 19 T cell receptor beta chains from one sample, sequenced in a study of cytomegalovirus exposure and HLA in healthy donors. Researchers ran the PCR with 60 Vbeta and 13 Jbeta primers. Measured with immunoSEQ multiplex PCR; TCRdb has only the in-frame clones, and not every one. The sample records about 130,000 clones, 80% being singletons. Sequenced material: PBMCs. The receptor set was obtained from a man aged 25-40 years in good health and CMV-seronegative.

This clone appeared a few times. The genes are TRBV18 and TRBJ2-3, with a weak D call TRBD2 (6 bases). V gave up 3 bases and J gave up 10 bases, with 14 bases separating them. CDR3 length: 13 amino acids. Germline V gives CDR1 KGHSH, CDR2 LQKENI. The CDR3 loop is CASSPRGGEAQYF. The CDR3, as DNA: TGTGCCAGCTCACCGAGAGGAGGGGAAGCGCAGTATTTT.

This clone has a handful of counts. The chain carries TRBV19 and TRBJ1-5; 11 nucleotides agree with TRBD1. Germline V gene sequence: CDR1 LNHDA, CDR2 SQIVND (reference sequence). V trimming: 7 bases; J trimming: 9 bases; junction bases outside the gene matches: 8. The CDR3 is made up of 14 amino acids. The CDR3 DNA sequence: TGTGCCAGTAAGGGGACAGGGGGTTTATTGCCCCAGCATTTT. It specifies CASKGTGGLLPQHF.

The rearrangement links TRBV9 to TRBJ1-2; 10 nucleotides agree with TRBD1. Germline CDR1 and CDR2: SGDLS and YYNGEE. Trimming at V came to 4 bases and at J to 3 bases, leaving 6 bases not matched to a gene. CDR3 length: 15 residues. The CDR3 nucleotides read TGTGCCAGCAGCACGGGGACAGGGGACGACTATGGCTACACCTTC. Translation gives CASSTGTGDDYGYTF.

The chain is built from TRBV19 and TRBJ2-7; perhaps TRBD2 as D (7 bases). Germline assignment: CDR1 LNHDA and CDR2 SQIVND (reference sequence). The ends were cut back, 5 bases at V and 2 bases at J, with 19 bases in the middle. This CDR3 contains 16 residues. This CDR3 is CASSPRRGGATYEQYF. The CDR3 bases are TGTGCCAGTAGTCCCCGGCGTGGGGGGGCTACCTACGAGCAGTACTTC.

This chain joins TRBV5-4 and TRBJ2-6; TRBD1 agrees at 7 bases. After removal of 0 bases from V and 0 bases from J, the junction contained 12 bases not matched to a gene. Per the germline V gene, CDR1 is SGHNT and CDR2 is YYREEE (reference sequence). This CDR3 region has 20 residues. CDR3 sequence: CASSLASSRTGFSGANVLTF. The CDR3 bases are TGTGCCAGCAGCTTGGCCTCTTCTAGGACAGGTTTCTCTGGGGCCAACGTCCTGACTTTC. Filled out from reference TRBV5-4 and TRBJ2-6, the complete variable domain reads ETGVTQSPTHLIKTRGQQVTLRCSSQSGHNTVSWYQQALGQGPQFIFQYYREEENGRGNFPPRFSGLQFPNYSSELNVNALELDDSALYLCASSLASSRTGFSGANVLTFGAGSRLTVL.

V is TRBV15 and J is TRBJ2-1; 11 nucleotides line up with TRBD2. This CDR3 comprises 17 residues. Germline V CDR1 and CDR2: LNHNV, YYDKDF (reference sequence). Trimming removed 0 bases from V and 7 bases from J; junction bases left unmatched: 8. The CDR3 sequence is CATSRERLAGGLNEQFF. The CDR3, as DNA: TGTGCCACCAGCAGAGAAAGGTTAGCGGGAGGGCTTAATGAGCAGTTCTTC. Supplemented by reference TRBV15 and TRBJ2-1, the full variable domain reads DAMVIQNPRYQVTQFGKPVTLSCSQTLNHNVMYWYQQKSSQAPKLLFHYYDKDFNNEADTPDNFQSRRPNTSFCFLDIRSPGLGDTAMYLCATSRERLAGGLNEQFFGPGTRLTVL.

The V and J genes are TRBV4-2 and TRBJ2-1, with a tentative D call TRBD2 (6 bases). Germline CDR1 is LGHNA and CDR2 is YNFKEQ. The CDR3 runs to 13 residues. The V and J ends lost 1 base and 7 bases respectively, with 8 bases between them. Written as DNA, the CDR3 is TGTGCCAGCAGCCAAGTTCTAGCGAATGAGCAGTTCTTC. It yields the protein CASSQVLANEQFF.

The V gene is TRBV29-1, the J gene TRBJ1-1; the D gene is possibly TRBD1 (5 bases). Trimming pared 7 bases from V and 6 bases from J, leaving 15 bases between. The germline CDR1 and CDR2 sequences are SQVTM and ANQGSEA. CDR3 length equals 12 residues. The chain's CDR3 is CSALAGPAEAFF. The CDR3 DNA is TGCAGCGCTCTCGCGGGGCCAGCTGAAGCTTTCTTT. Drawing the rest from reference TRBV29-1 and TRBJ1-1, the complete variable domain is SAVISQKPSRDICQRGTSLTIQCQVDSQVTMMFWYRQQPGQSLTLIATANQGSEATYESGFVIDKFPISRPNLTFSTLTVSNMSPEDSSIYLCSALAGPAEAFFGQGTRLTVV.

This clone turned up a few times. This rearrangement joins TRBV2 to TRBJ1-1, with TRBD1 as a possible D gene (6 bases). The CDR3 has 13 residues. V was pared by 7 bases and J by 1 base, with 10 bases between. Germline CDR1 and CDR2: SNHLY and FYNNEI. CDR3 sequence reads: CASIQGPNTEAFF. The CDR3 DNA follows: TGTGCCAGCATACAGGGTCCGAACACTGAAGCTTTCTTT.

This chain joins TRBV29-1 and TRBJ1-2, with unresolved D. This CDR3 comprises 13 residues. Germline lookup yields CDR1 SQVTM and CDR2 ANQGSEA. Trimming removed 7 bases from V and 7 bases from J, with 19 bases in between. CDR3 in amino acids: CSGIMAGFVGYTF. The DNA for the CDR3 is TGCAGCGGGATTATGGCAGGATTCGTTGGCTACACCTTC.

This rearrangement joins TRBV6-6 to TRBJ1-5; 7 positions agree with TRBD1. Germline V gene sequence: CDR1 MNHNY, CDR2 SVGAGI (reference sequence). The junction had 8 bases not matched to a gene; V was cut back by 7 bases and J by 8 bases. The CDR3 has 13 amino acids. This CDR3 reads CASKGQVGEPQHF. DNA for the CDR3: TGTGCCAGCAAAGGACAGGTAGGGGAGCCCCAGCATTTT.

V gene TRBV9 combines with J gene TRBJ2-3; TRBD2 agrees at 10 bases. V gave up 0 bases and J gave up 4 bases; unmatched junction bases: 5. The CDR3 totals 16 residues. CDR1 is SGDLS and CDR2 is YYNGEE in the germline V gene. The CDR3 DNA sequence: TGTGCCAGCAGCGTAGGAGCGGGAGGGCCGGCAGATACGCAGTATTTT. This gives the protein CASSVGAGGPADTQYF.

The chain uses TRBV7-8 and TRBJ1-5, with 8 bases aligning to TRBD1. The trim removed 0 bases at V and 4 bases at J, leaving 5 bases unmatched. The CDR3 length is 16 residues. Germline CDR1 SGHVS, CDR2 FQNEAQ. DNA of the CDR3: TGTGCCAGCAGCTTAGCGACGGACAGGGTTAATCAGCCCCAGCATTTT. This gives the protein CASSLATDRVNQPQHF.

This sequence joins TRBV27 and TRBJ2-7; no reliable D call. The CDR3 contains 10 residues. The germline CDR1 and CDR2 sequences are MNHEY and SMNVEV (reference sequence). Trimming cost V 7 bases and J 7 bases, with 8 bases left between them. The CDR3, as DNA: TGTGCCAGCAACGGGTGGGAGCAGTACTTC. Translation: CASNGWEQYF.

The chain has TRBV29-1 and TRBJ1-2; TRBD1 is a possible D gene (6 bases). Germline V gene sequence: CDR1 SQVTM, CDR2 ANQGSEA. V was shortened by 6 bases and J by 5 bases, with 16 bases between the two germline ends. The CDR3 runs to 13 residues. CDR3 in amino acids: CSVGTGLGYGYTF. The CDR3 DNA is TGCAGCGTGGGAACAGGGCTGGGATATGGCTACACCTTC.

This clone has more than one count but fewer than ten. The gene calls are TRBV4-3 and TRBJ2-1, with TRBD2 identical over 7 bases. J lost 4 bases, V lost 1 base, and 4 bases had no gene match. The CDR3 is 15 residues long. The germline gives CDR1 LGHNA, CDR2 YSLEER. In DNA form, the CDR3 reads TGCGCCAGCAGCCAAGTGTCGGGAGGATACAATGAGCAGTTCTTC. This codes for CASSQVSGGYNEQFF.

The chain uses TRBV7-2 and TRBJ1-3; D may be TRBD1 (6 bases). V was clipped by 2 bases and J by 4 bases, with 12 bases between them. Germline values: CDR1 SGHTA, CDR2 FQGNSA. The length of the CDR3 is 15 residues. CDR3 DNA sequence: TGTGCCAGCAGCTTACCGGGGGGCGGAGGAAACACCATATATTTT. This translates into CASSLPGGGGNTIYF.

This chain uses TRBV5-1 with TRBJ1-1; D may be TRBD1 (5 bases). Germline loops: CDR1 SGHRS, CDR2 YFSETQ. V was pared by 0 bases and J by 6 bases, with 9 bases between. This CDR3 has 13 residues. The CDR3 spells CASSLGRAAEAFF. Here the CDR3 DNA reads TGCGCCAGCAGCTTGGGCAGGGCCGCTGAAGCTTTCTTT. Drawing the rest from reference TRBV5-1 and TRBJ1-1, the complete variable domain is KAGVTQTPRYLIKTRGQQVTLSCSPISGHRSVSWYQQTPGQGLQFLFEYFSETQRNKGNFPGRFSGRQFSNSRSEMNVSTLELGDSALYLCASSLGRAAEAFFGQGTRLTVV.

This clone was counted only a few times. The chain employs TRBV4-3 and TRBJ2-7; D remains ambiguous. V shed 3 bases and J shed 0 bases, with 6 bases lying between them. This CDR3 contains 13 residues. Germline V lookup: CDR1 LGHNA, CDR2 YSLEER. The CDR3 coding sequence is TGCGCCAGCAGCCACCGGGTCTCCTACGAGCAGTACTTC. As protein: CASSHRVSYEQYF.